This T cell receptor beta chain was recovered during a study of CD8 T cells in Susac syndrome. The RNA, roughly 0.45 to 1 ug, was put through reverse transcription using random hexamers. TCRdb fed the immunoSEQ multiplex PCR reads into MiXCR, producing one record per CDR3 protein. The sample yields some 180,000 distinct CDR3 sequences, about 95% seen once. The CDR3 is 12 amino acids. Germline V CDR1 and CDR2: SQVTM, ANQGSEA. With V trimmed by 6 bases and J by 1 base, 2 bases remained unmatched. The J gene is TRBJ2-7, the V gene TRBV29-1, with 8 bases fitting TRBD2. The material sequenced was CD4+ T cells from PBMCs. The source of this sequence is a human donor in good health. The CDR3 region is CSVGTSSYEQYF. As DNA, the CDR3 is TGCAGCGTGGGGACTAGTTCCTACGAGCAGTACTTC.